These 10 T cell receptor beta chains share one sample of origin, sequenced in a study of cytomegalovirus exposure and HLA in healthy donors. Primers: 60 Vbeta forward and 13 Jbeta reverse. Profiling relied on immunoSEQ multiplex PCR, and the TCRdb table lists in-frame clones only, not all of them. Its listing shows approximately 150,000 clones. Sequenced input: PBMCs. These TCRs come from a woman aged 18-29 years in good health and CMV-seronegative.

The chain links TRBV10-3 to TRBJ1-1; a possible D gene is TRBD1 (5 bases). The CDR3 consists of 12 residues. The V end was cut by 11 bases, the J end by 1 base, with 11 bases between. Germline V gene sequence: CDR1 ENHRY, CDR2 SYGVKD. The CDR3 protein is CAGGTGNTEAFF. The CDR3 DNA sequence: TGTGCCGGCGGGACGGGGAACACTGAAGCTTTCTTT.

The V and J genes are TRBV14 and TRBJ2-3; the match to TRBD1 covers 8 bases. The CDR3 runs 17 residues. Germline CDR1 is SGHDN and CDR2 is FVKESK. V trimming: 4 bases; J trimming: 2 bases; junction bases outside the gene matches: 11. The CDR3 DNA sequence: TGTGCCAGCAGCCGATTTACAGGGGGAGGCTACACAGATACGCAGTATTTT. Translating gives CASSRFTGGGYTDTQYF.

The V call is TRBV6-6, the J call TRBJ1-2; D is perhaps TRBD1 (5 bases). CDR3 length equals 14 residues. V lost 6 bases, J lost 1 base, and 12 bases lay in between. CDR1 MNHNY and CDR2 SVGAGI come from the germline V gene (reference sequence). The CDR3 here is CASRPTTDNYGYTF. The DNA of the CDR3 is TGTGCCAGCAGGCCCACGACAGATAACTATGGCTACACCTTC.

The gene calls are TRBV28 and TRBJ2-7, with 7 bases identical to TRBD1. This CDR3 comprises 15 residues. Germline V gene sequence: CDR1 MDHEN, CDR2 SYDVKM. V dropped 2 bases and J dropped 3; count of bases not matched to a gene: 7. The chain's CDR3 is CASSLAPGQFYEQYF. The DNA for the CDR3 is TGTGCCAGCAGTTTAGCACCGGGACAGTTCTACGAGCAGTACTTC.

The chain combines TRBV11-3 with TRBJ2-1; D is possibly TRBD2 (6 bases). Germline V gene sequence: CDR1 SGHNT, CDR2 YENEEA. Trimming removed 3 bases from V and 10 bases from J, with 22 bases in between. This CDR3 spans 16 amino acids. The CDR3 is CASSFPWGGREPEQFF. DNA of the CDR3: TGTGCCAGCAGCTTTCCTTGGGGCGGGCGGGAACCCGAGCAGTTCTTC.

The chain combines TRBV5-6 with TRBJ2-1; 11 nucleotides agree with TRBD2. Germline V CDR1 and CDR2: SGHDT, YYEEEE. The V and J ends lost 3 bases and 4 bases, in that order; junction bases with no gene match: 12. This CDR3 has 18 amino acids. This CDR3 is CASSSTGLAVPKYNEQFF. The CDR3 bases are TGTGCCAGCAGCTCAACGGGACTAGCGGTGCCCAAGTACAATGAGCAGTTCTTC.

This chain links TRBV5-4 with TRBJ2-7; D unresolved. V lost 0 bases and J 2 bases, leaving 6 bases between the germline ends. CDR3 size: 13 residues. CDR1 and CDR2 (germline): SGHNT, YYREEE (reference sequence). The CDR3 loop is CASSLDRTYEQYV. The CDR3 region has the DNA TGTGCCAGCAGCTTGGACAGAACCTACGAGCAGTACGTC.

The chain couples TRBV29-1 to TRBJ1-4; the D is unclear. Per germline, CDR1 SQVTM and CDR2 ANQGSEA. Trimming took off 8 bases at V and 6 bases at J, with 16 bases between the two ends. The CDR3 is made up of 13 amino acids. The CDR3 bases are TGCAGCTCACGGGCCCGGGGAGATGAAAAACTGTTTTTT. It translates to CSSRARGDEKLFF.

This sequence joins TRBV7-3 and TRBJ2-5; 8 bases are a match to TRBD1. The ends lost 5 bases at V and 0 bases at J; junction bases unmatched: 5. Germline CDR1 and CDR2: SGHTA and FQGTGA. The CDR3 length is 15 residues. The DNA for the CDR3 is TGTGCCAGCAGCCTGACAGGGGTATACCAAGAGACCCAGTACTTC. This sequence encodes CASSLTGVYQETQYF.

This rearrangement joins TRBV19 to TRBJ2-5; TRBD1 matches 8 bases. The CDR3 length is 15 residues. Germline V lookup: CDR1 LNHDA, CDR2 SQIVND (reference sequence). V was pared by 5 bases and J by 11 bases, with 16 bases of the junction left unmatched. In DNA form, the CDR3 reads TGTGCCAGTAGTTCTCTCGTCGGGACAGGAGGTGAGCAGTACTTC. Translated, it gives CASSSLVGTGGEQYF.